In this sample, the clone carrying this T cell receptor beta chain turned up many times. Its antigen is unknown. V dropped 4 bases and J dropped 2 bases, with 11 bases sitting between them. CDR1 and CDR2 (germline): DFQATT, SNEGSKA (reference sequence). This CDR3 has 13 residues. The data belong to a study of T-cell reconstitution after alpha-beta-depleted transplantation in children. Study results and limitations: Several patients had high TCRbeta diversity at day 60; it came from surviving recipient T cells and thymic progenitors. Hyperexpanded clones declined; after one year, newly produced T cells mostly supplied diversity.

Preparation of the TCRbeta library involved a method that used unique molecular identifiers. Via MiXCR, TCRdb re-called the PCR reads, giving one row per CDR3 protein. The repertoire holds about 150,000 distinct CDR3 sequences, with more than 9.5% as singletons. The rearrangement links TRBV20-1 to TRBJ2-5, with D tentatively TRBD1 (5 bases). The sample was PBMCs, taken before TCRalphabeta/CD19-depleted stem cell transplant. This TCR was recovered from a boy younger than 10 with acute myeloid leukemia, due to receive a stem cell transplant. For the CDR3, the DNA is TGCAGTGCTACCGGCAGGGCACAAGAGACCCAGTACTTC. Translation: CSATGRAQETQYF.